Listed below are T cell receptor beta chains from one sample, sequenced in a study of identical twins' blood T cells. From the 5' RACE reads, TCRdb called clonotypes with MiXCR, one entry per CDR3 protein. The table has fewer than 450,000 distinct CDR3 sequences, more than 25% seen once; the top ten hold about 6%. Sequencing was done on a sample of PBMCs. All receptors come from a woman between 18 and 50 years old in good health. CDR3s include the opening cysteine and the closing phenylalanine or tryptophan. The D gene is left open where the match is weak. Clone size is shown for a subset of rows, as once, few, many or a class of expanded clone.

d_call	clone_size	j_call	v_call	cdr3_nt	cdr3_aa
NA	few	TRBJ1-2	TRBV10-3	TGTGCCATCAGCGCCCCCGGGAGGGATGGCTACACCTTC	CAISAPGRDGYTF
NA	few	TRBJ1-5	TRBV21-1	TGTGCCAGCAGCCATCAGAAATCCTTAAATCAGCCCCAGCATTTT	CASSHQKSLNQPQHF
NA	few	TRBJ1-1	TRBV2	TGTGCCAGCAGTGAAATGGGGACTCTGAACACTGAAGCTTTCTTT	CASSEMGTLNTEAFF
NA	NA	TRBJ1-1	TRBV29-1	TGCAGCGCGTCGGACGGATTTAACACTGAAGCTTTCTTT	CSASDGFNTEAFF
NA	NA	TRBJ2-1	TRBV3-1	TGTGCCAGCAGCCTAAGGGAGCCAAGCAATGAGCAGTTCTTC	CASSLREPSNEQFF
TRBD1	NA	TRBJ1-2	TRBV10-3	TGTGCCATCAGTGGGCACAGGGGGACCGCTAACTATGGCTACACCTTC	CAISGHRGTANYGYTF
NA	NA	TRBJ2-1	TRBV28	TGTGCCAGCAGTCCAAGACAGGATGAGCAGTTCTTC	CASSPRQDEQFF
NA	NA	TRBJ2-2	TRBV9	TGTGCCAGCAGCGTCCCCGGGGAGCTGTTTTTT	CASSVPGELFF
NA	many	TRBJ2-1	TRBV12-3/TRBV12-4	TGTGCCAGCAGTTTGAATGAGCAGTTCTTC	CASSLNEQFF
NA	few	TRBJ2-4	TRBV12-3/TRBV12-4	TGTGCCAGCAGTACCGGGACAAACATTCAGTACTTC	CASSTGTNIQYF
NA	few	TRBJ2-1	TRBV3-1	TGTGCCAGCGGGCAGAACTCCTACAATGAGCAGTTCTTC	CASGQNSYNEQFF
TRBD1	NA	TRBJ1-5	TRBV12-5	TGTGCTAGTGGTGGACAGGGTGCGGATCAGCCCCAGCATTTT	CASGGQGADQPQHF
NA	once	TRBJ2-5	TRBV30	TGTGCCTGGAGTGGCCGATTCGAGGGGAATAATTACGTGACCCAGTACTTC	CAWSGRFEGNNYVTQYF
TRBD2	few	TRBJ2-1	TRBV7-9	TGTGCCAGCAGAAATAGCGGGAGGGTTTCTAGGAATGAGCAGTTCTTC	CASRNSGRVSRNEQFF
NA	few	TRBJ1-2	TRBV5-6	TGTGCCAGCAGTCCGGGACGTTCCTATGGCTACACCTTC	CASSPGRSYGYTF
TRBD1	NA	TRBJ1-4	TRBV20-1	TGCAGTGCTGCTGACAGGGGGAAACTGTTTTTT	CSAADRGKLFF
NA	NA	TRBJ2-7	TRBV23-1	TGCGCCAGCAGTGAACAGTCCTACGAGCAGTACTTC	CASSEQSYEQYF
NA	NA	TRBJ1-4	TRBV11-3	TGTGCCAGCAGCTCCCCTGGAGGGGTCAATGAAAAACTGTTTTTT	CASSSPGGVNEKLFF
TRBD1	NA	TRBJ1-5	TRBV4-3	TGCGCCAGCAGCCCGTTCCTAGCTGGGACAGTTAGTCAGCCCCAGCATTTT	CASSPFLAGTVSQPQHF
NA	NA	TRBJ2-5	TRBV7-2	TGTGCCAGCAGCTTATCGGCGGGGATTCAAGAGACCCAGTACTTC	CASSLSAGIQETQYF
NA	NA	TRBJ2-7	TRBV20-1	TGCAGTGCTGGGGACCGGGACGGACCTTTCTACGAGCAGTACTTC	CSAGDRDGPFYEQYF
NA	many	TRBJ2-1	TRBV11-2	TGTGCCAGCAGTCGGACTGAAAAGAATGAGCAGTTCTTC	CASSRTEKNEQFF
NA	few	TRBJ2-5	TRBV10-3	TGTGCCATCAGCACAGGTGGCCAAGAGACCCAGTACTTC	CAISTGGQETQYF
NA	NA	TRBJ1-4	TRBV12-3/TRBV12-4	TGTGCCAGCAGTCAGATTACAGGAGTAATTGAAAAACTGTTTTTT	CASSQITGVIEKLFF
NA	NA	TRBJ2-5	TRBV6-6	TGTGCCAGCAGTTACCCGGGGCTCCAAGAGACCCAGTACTTC	CASSYPGLQETQYF
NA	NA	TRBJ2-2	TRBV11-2	TGTGCCAGCAGCTTACTGACATTGAACACCGGGGAGCTGTTTTTT	CASSLLTLNTGELFF
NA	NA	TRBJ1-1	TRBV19	TGTGCCAGTGAGGAGACGGGTTGGGGCACTGAAGCTTTCTTT	CASEETGWGTEAFF
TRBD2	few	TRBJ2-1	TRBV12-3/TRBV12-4	TGTGCCAGCAGCAAGACCGGGACTAGTTATGGCTCTAAGTTCTTC	CASSKTGTSYGSKFF
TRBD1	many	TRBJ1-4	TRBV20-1	TGCAGTGCTAGTAAGGGGGCGGGAGCTAATGAAAAACTGTTTTTT	CSASKGAGANEKLFF
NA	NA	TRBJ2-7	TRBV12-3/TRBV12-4	TGTGCCAGCAGTTTTGGGGGCCTGCGCTACGAGCAGTACTTC	CASSFGGLRYEQYF
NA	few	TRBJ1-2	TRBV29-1	TGCAGCGTTGAATTGCGGTATGGCTACACCTTC	CSVELRYGYTF
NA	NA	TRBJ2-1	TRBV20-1	TGCAGTGCTACTGGGGCGGGGCGCTACAATGAGCAGTTCTTC	CSATGAGRYNEQFF
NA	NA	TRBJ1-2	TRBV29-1	TGCAGCGTTGAAGATTGGGGCAAGAACTATGGCTACACCTTC	CSVEDWGKNYGYTF
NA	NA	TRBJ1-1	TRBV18	TGTGCCAGCTCACCGTTGCCCCGTTCGCGGAACACTGAAGCTTTCTTT	CASSPLPRSRNTEAFF
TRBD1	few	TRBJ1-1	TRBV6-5	TGTGCCACCGTTATTCCAGGGGGAAGAACTGAAGCTTTCTTT	CATVIPGGRTEAFF
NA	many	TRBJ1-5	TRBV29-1	TGCAGCGTTGTGCCGGGGGGCAATCAGCCCCAGCATTTT	CSVVPGGNQPQHF
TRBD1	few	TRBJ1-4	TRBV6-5	TGTGCCAGCAGCCTCACAGGGGCCGGACGTGAAAAACTGTTTTTT	CASSLTGAGREKLFF
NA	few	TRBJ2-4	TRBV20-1	TGCAGTGCTGCACTAGGAAACATTCAGTACTTC	CSAALGNIQYF
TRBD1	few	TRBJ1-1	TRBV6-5	TGTGCCAGCAGTAGAGGGACAGGGCAGCCTGAAGCTTTCTTT	CASSRGTGQPEAFF
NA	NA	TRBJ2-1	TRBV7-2	TGTGCCAGCAGCTTATTTGACCTCTACAATGAGCAGTTCTTC	CASSLFDLYNEQFF
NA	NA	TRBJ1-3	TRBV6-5	TGTGCCAGCAGTTACAGGCGCTCTGGAAACACCATATATTTT	CASSYRRSGNTIYF
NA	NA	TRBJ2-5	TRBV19	TGTGCCAGTAGTATATTCGTGAGCGGTCAAGAGACCCAGTACTTC	CASSIFVSGQETQYF
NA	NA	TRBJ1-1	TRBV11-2	TGTGCCAGCAACCAAATTTACGGGGGGTACACTGAAGCTTTCTTT	CASNQIYGGYTEAFF